These T cell receptor beta chains were read from a single sample in a study of cytomegalovirus exposure and HLA in healthy donors. The repertoire was sequenced with immunoSEQ multiplex PCR; TCRdb's copy has only in-frame clones and lacks some. The sample's table shows more than 50,000 clones. Sequencing used PBMCs. The receptors here all came from a man in his late teens or twenties in good health and CMV-seropositive. The CDR3 runs from the conserved cysteine through the conserved F or W. A D gene is named only where the DNA matches it firmly. Only some rows state a clone size, as once, few, many or a class for expanded clones.

v_call: TRBV7-9; clone_size: -; j_call: TRBJ2-7; d_call: -; cdr3_aa: CASSLAASSYEQYF; cdr3_nt: TGTGCCAGCAGCTTAGCGGCCAGCTCCTACGAGCAGTACTTC
v_call: TRBV5-1; clone_size: -; j_call: TRBJ2-7; d_call: TRBD2; cdr3_aa: CASSQGTSGYEQYF; cdr3_nt: TGCGCCAGCAGCCAAGGGACTAGCGGCTACGAGCAGTACTTC
v_call: TRBV6-6; clone_size: -; j_call: TRBJ1-1; d_call: -; cdr3_aa: CASSYSRGAEAFF; cdr3_nt: TGTGCCAGCAGTTACTCGCGGGGAGCCGAAGCTTTCTTT
v_call: TRBV5-8; clone_size: -; j_call: TRBJ2-5; d_call: -; cdr3_aa: CASTETGSLRETQYF; cdr3_nt: TGTGCCAGCACCGAGACGGGGTCCCTTCGGGAGACCCAGTACTTC
v_call: TRBV5-5; clone_size: -; j_call: TRBJ2-3; d_call: -; cdr3_aa: CASSPGLGLTDTQYF; cdr3_nt: TGTGCCAGCAGCCCGGGACTGGGACTCACAGATACGCAGTATTTT
v_call: TRBV19; clone_size: -; j_call: TRBJ2-3; d_call: TRBD2; cdr3_aa: CASSKAMTSGTSDTQYF; cdr3_nt: TGTGCCAGTTCAAAAGCCATGACTAGCGGGACTTCAGATACGCAGTATTTT
v_call: TRBV10-3; clone_size: -; j_call: TRBJ2-1; d_call: TRBD2; cdr3_aa: CATAGLAGVNEQFF; cdr3_nt: TGTGCCACCGCGGGACTAGCGGGAGTAAATGAGCAGTTCTTC
v_call: TRBV9; clone_size: -; j_call: TRBJ2-4; d_call: TRBD2; cdr3_aa: CASSGTSGSGNIQYF; cdr3_nt: TGTGCCAGCAGCGGAACTAGCGGGAGTGGAAACATTCAGTACTTC
v_call: TRBV19; clone_size: -; j_call: TRBJ1-1; d_call: -; cdr3_aa: CASSIRSLQGNTEAFF; cdr3_nt: TGTGCCAGTAGTATTCGGTCCCTTCAGGGCAACACTGAAGCTTTCTTT
v_call: TRBV29-1; clone_size: -; j_call: TRBJ1-1; d_call: -; cdr3_aa: CSVESEGFEAFF; cdr3_nt: TGCAGCGTTGAAAGTGAGGGATTTGAAGCTTTCTTT
v_call: TRBV19; clone_size: -; j_call: TRBJ2-7; d_call: -; cdr3_aa: CASSPLKTGVYEQYF; cdr3_nt: TGTGCCAGTAGTCCCCTCAAGACAGGCGTTTACGAGCAGTACTTC
v_call: TRBV27; clone_size: -; j_call: TRBJ1-2; d_call: TRBD1; cdr3_aa: CASSPVGQVWNYGYTF; cdr3_nt: TGTGCCAGCAGCCCAGTGGGACAGGTGTGGAACTATGGCTACACCTTC
v_call: TRBV30; clone_size: -; j_call: TRBJ2-7; d_call: -; cdr3_aa: CAWDSDGRESYEQYF; cdr3_nt: TGTGCCTGGGATTCGGACGGGCGGGAATCCTACGAGCAGTACTTC
v_call: TRBV19; clone_size: -; j_call: TRBJ1-1; d_call: -; cdr3_aa: CASSDFYTEAFF; cdr3_nt: TGTGCCAGTAGCGATTTTTACACCGAAGCTTTCTTT
v_call: TRBV5-1; clone_size: -; j_call: TRBJ1-4; d_call: TRBD1; cdr3_aa: CASSLTGDEKLFF; cdr3_nt: TGCGCCAGCAGCTTGACAGGGGATGAAAAACTGTTTTTT
v_call: TRBV7-2; clone_size: -; j_call: TRBJ2-3; d_call: TRBD2; cdr3_aa: CASSSLAGGPADTQYF; cdr3_nt: TGTGCCAGCAGCTCTCTAGCGGGAGGGCCAGCAGATACGCAGTATTTT
v_call: TRBV30; clone_size: -; j_call: TRBJ1-5; d_call: TRBD1; cdr3_aa: CAWTGTGGNQPQHF; cdr3_nt: TGTGCCTGGACCGGGACAGGGGGAAATCAGCCCCAGCATTTT
v_call: TRBV2; clone_size: -; j_call: TRBJ1-5; d_call: TRBD1; cdr3_aa: CASRGLTGGNQPQHF; cdr3_nt: TGTGCCAGCAGGGGACTGACAGGGGGTAATCAGCCCCAGCATTTT
v_call: TRBV19; clone_size: -; j_call: TRBJ1-5; d_call: -; cdr3_aa: CASTLGAGWNQPQHF; cdr3_nt: TGTGCCAGTACCCTAGGGGCAGGGTGGAATCAGCCCCAGCATTTT
v_call: TRBV21-1; clone_size: -; j_call: TRBJ2-2; d_call: -; cdr3_aa: CASSRNTGELFF; cdr3_nt: TGTGCCAGCAGCCGGAACACCGGGGAGCTGTTTTTT
v_call: TRBV19; clone_size: medium-sized; j_call: TRBJ1-1; d_call: -; cdr3_aa: CASSKGQVNTEAFF; cdr3_nt: TGTGCCAGTAGTAAGGGGCAGGTGAACACTGAAGCTTTCTTT
v_call: TRBV29-1; clone_size: -; j_call: TRBJ2-2; d_call: -; cdr3_aa: CSVVGDTGELFF; cdr3_nt: TGCAGCGTTGTCGGGGATACCGGGGAGCTGTTTTTT
v_call: TRBV6-1; clone_size: -; j_call: TRBJ1-3; d_call: -; cdr3_aa: CASSVSSGNTIYF; cdr3_nt: TGTGCCAGCAGTGTCAGCTCTGGAAACACCATATATTTT
v_call: TRBV19; clone_size: -; j_call: TRBJ2-7; d_call: TRBD2; cdr3_aa: CASSIDLGSGAYEQYF; cdr3_nt: TGTGCCAGTAGTATAGATCTTGGTAGCGGGGCCTACGAGCAGTACTTC
v_call: TRBV28; clone_size: -; j_call: TRBJ1-5; d_call: -; cdr3_aa: CASSEGHYNQPQHF; cdr3_nt: TGTGCCAGCAGTGAAGGACATTACAATCAGCCCCAGCATTTT
v_call: TRBV11-2; clone_size: -; j_call: TRBJ2-2; d_call: -; cdr3_aa: CASSLGLVGTGELFF; cdr3_nt: TGTGCCAGCAGCTTAGGACTAGTCGGCACCGGGGAGCTGTTTTTT
v_call: TRBV7-3; clone_size: -; j_call: TRBJ1-1; d_call: -; cdr3_aa: CASSLGTRTNTEAFF; cdr3_nt: TGTGCCAGCAGCTTAGGGACAAGGACGAACACTGAAGCTTTCTTT
v_call: TRBV6-4; clone_size: -; j_call: TRBJ2-1; d_call: TRBD2; cdr3_aa: CASSDSTSGYNEQFF; cdr3_nt: TGTGCCAGCAGTGACTCTACTAGCGGTTACAATGAGCAGTTCTTC
v_call: TRBV6-5; clone_size: -; j_call: TRBJ2-3; d_call: TRBD2; cdr3_aa: CASSWGRGGSTDTQYF; cdr3_nt: TGTGCCAGCAGTTGGGGTCGGGGAGGGAGCACAGATACGCAGTATTTT
v_call: TRBV19; clone_size: -; j_call: TRBJ2-2; d_call: TRBD2; cdr3_aa: CASSVSGGLITGELFF; cdr3_nt: TGTGCCAGTAGTGTAAGCGGGGGGCTCATCACCGGGGAGCTGTTTTTT
v_call: TRBV6-1; clone_size: -; j_call: TRBJ1-2; d_call: -; cdr3_aa: CASSERGDYGYTF; cdr3_nt: TGTGCCAGCAGTGAACGGGGTGACTATGGCTACACCTTC
v_call: TRBV28; clone_size: -; j_call: TRBJ2-7; d_call: TRBD1; cdr3_aa: CASMNGGQGRDEQYF; cdr3_nt: TGTGCCAGCATGAACGGGGGACAGGGGAGGGACGAGCAGTACTTC
v_call: TRBV27; clone_size: -; j_call: TRBJ2-7; d_call: -; cdr3_aa: CASSLRGSAYEQYF; cdr3_nt: TGTGCCAGCAGTTTACGAGGTTCGGCCTACGAGCAGTACTTC
v_call: TRBV19; clone_size: -; j_call: TRBJ2-4; d_call: TRBD1; cdr3_aa: CASSPIVQGPKNIQYF; cdr3_nt: TGTGCCAGTAGCCCAATAGTACAGGGGCCCAAAAACATTCAGTACTTC
v_call: TRBV5-6; clone_size: -; j_call: TRBJ2-7; d_call: TRBD1; cdr3_aa: CASSPGTGLREQYF; cdr3_nt: TGTGCCAGCAGTCCCGGGACAGGGCTTCGAGAGCAGTACTTC
v_call: TRBV6-5; clone_size: -; j_call: TRBJ1-2; d_call: -; cdr3_aa: CASSYGGYYGYTF; cdr3_nt: TGTGCCAGCAGTTACGGGGGCTACTATGGCTACACCTTC
v_call: TRBV27; clone_size: -; j_call: TRBJ2-7; d_call: -; cdr3_aa: CASRRQGLEQYF; cdr3_nt: TGTGCCAGCAGGAGACAGGGACTCGAGCAGTACTTC
v_call: TRBV27; clone_size: -; j_call: TRBJ2-7; d_call: TRBD2; cdr3_aa: CASNTWGGEQYF; cdr3_nt: TGTGCCAGCAACACGTGGGGGGGCGAGCAGTACTTC
v_call: TRBV25-1; clone_size: -; j_call: TRBJ2-6; d_call: -; cdr3_aa: CASSVFGSGGANVLTF; cdr3_nt: TGTGCCAGCAGTGTTTTCGGGTCTGGTGGGGCCAACGTCCTGACTTTC
v_call: TRBV7-2; clone_size: -; j_call: TRBJ2-5; d_call: -; cdr3_aa: CASSPLQETQYF; cdr3_nt: TGTGCCAGCAGCCCCCTCCAAGAGACCCAGTACTTC
v_call: TRBV30; clone_size: -; j_call: TRBJ2-7; d_call: TRBD2; cdr3_aa: CAWREASGREYF; cdr3_nt: TGTGCCTGGAGGGAAGCTAGCGGGAGGGAGTACTTC
v_call: TRBV10-3; clone_size: -; j_call: TRBJ2-2; d_call: TRBD2; cdr3_aa: CAISGASGSGNTGELFF; cdr3_nt: TGTGCCATCAGTGGGGCTAGCGGGAGTGGGAACACCGGGGAGCTGTTTTTT
v_call: TRBV11-3; clone_size: -; j_call: TRBJ2-7; d_call: -; cdr3_aa: CASSLGQFYEQYF; cdr3_nt: TGTGCCAGCAGCTTAGGGCAATTTTACGAGCAGTACTTC
v_call: TRBV7-3; clone_size: -; j_call: TRBJ2-7; d_call: TRBD1; cdr3_aa: CASSLLQGASYEQYF; cdr3_nt: TGTGCCAGCAGCTTATTACAGGGGGCGAGCTACGAGCAGTACTTC
v_call: TRBV7-8; clone_size: -; j_call: TRBJ2-7; d_call: TRBD1; cdr3_aa: CASSFSRDRNYEQYF; cdr3_nt: TGTGCCAGCAGCTTTAGCAGGGACAGGAACTACGAGCAGTACTTC
v_call: TRBV2; clone_size: -; j_call: TRBJ1-3; d_call: -; cdr3_aa: CASDNSGNTIYF; cdr3_nt: TGTGCCAGCGACAACTCTGGAAACACCATATATTTT
v_call: TRBV6-1; clone_size: -; j_call: TRBJ2-3; d_call: TRBD2; cdr3_aa: CASSELAGGPDTQYF; cdr3_nt: TGTGCCAGCAGTGAGCTAGCGGGAGGGCCAGATACGCAGTATTTT
v_call: TRBV5-1; clone_size: -; j_call: TRBJ2-1; d_call: TRBD2; cdr3_aa: CASSQGLADNEQFF; cdr3_nt: TGCGCCAGCAGTCAGGGACTAGCGGACAATGAGCAGTTCTTC
v_call: TRBV10-1; clone_size: -; j_call: TRBJ2-2; d_call: TRBD2; cdr3_aa: CASSTSGNTGELFF; cdr3_nt: TGCGCCAGCAGTACTAGCGGGAACACCGGGGAGCTGTTTTTT
v_call: TRBV19; clone_size: -; j_call: TRBJ2-1; d_call: TRBD2; cdr3_aa: CASSIWRESSYNEQFF; cdr3_nt: TGTGCCAGTAGTATCTGGCGGGAGTCTTCCTACAATGAGCAGTTCTTC
v_call: TRBV21-1; clone_size: -; j_call: TRBJ2-7; d_call: -; cdr3_aa: CASRDRGCEQYF; cdr3_nt: TGTGCCAGCAGGGACAGGGGGTGCGAGCAGTACTTC
v_call: TRBV7-7; clone_size: -; j_call: TRBJ2-1; d_call: TRBD2; cdr3_aa: CASSLGTSGRNEQFF; cdr3_nt: TGTGCCAGCAGCTTAGGGACTAGCGGGCGGAATGAGCAGTTCTTC
v_call: TRBV5-1; clone_size: -; j_call: TRBJ2-5; d_call: -; cdr3_aa: CASSSDYPPQETQYF; cdr3_nt: TGCGCCAGCAGCTCGGACTATCCCCCGCAAGAGACCCAGTACTTC
v_call: TRBV5-4; clone_size: -; j_call: TRBJ2-5; d_call: -; cdr3_aa: CASSLAGTQETQYF; cdr3_nt: TGTGCCAGCAGCTTGGCTGGGACTCAAGAGACCCAGTACTTC
v_call: TRBV25-1; clone_size: -; j_call: TRBJ2-7; d_call: -; cdr3_aa: CASSEYGTLGEQYF; cdr3_nt: TGTGCCAGCAGTGAATACGGGACTCTAGGCGAGCAGTACTTC
v_call: TRBV5-1; clone_size: -; j_call: TRBJ2-1; d_call: -; cdr3_aa: CASSSERLNEQFF; cdr3_nt: TGCGCCAGCAGCTCTGAGCGTCTGAATGAGCAGTTCTTC
v_call: TRBV6-5; clone_size: -; j_call: TRBJ1-3; d_call: -; cdr3_aa: CASKRGNTIYF; cdr3_nt: TGTGCCAGCAAGCGTGGAAACACCATATATTTT
v_call: TRBV12-5; clone_size: -; j_call: TRBJ2-1; d_call: TRBD2; cdr3_aa: CASGLPLAGTVGEQFF; cdr3_nt: TGTGCTAGTGGTTTGCCGCTAGCGGGAACTGTGGGTGAGCAGTTCTTC